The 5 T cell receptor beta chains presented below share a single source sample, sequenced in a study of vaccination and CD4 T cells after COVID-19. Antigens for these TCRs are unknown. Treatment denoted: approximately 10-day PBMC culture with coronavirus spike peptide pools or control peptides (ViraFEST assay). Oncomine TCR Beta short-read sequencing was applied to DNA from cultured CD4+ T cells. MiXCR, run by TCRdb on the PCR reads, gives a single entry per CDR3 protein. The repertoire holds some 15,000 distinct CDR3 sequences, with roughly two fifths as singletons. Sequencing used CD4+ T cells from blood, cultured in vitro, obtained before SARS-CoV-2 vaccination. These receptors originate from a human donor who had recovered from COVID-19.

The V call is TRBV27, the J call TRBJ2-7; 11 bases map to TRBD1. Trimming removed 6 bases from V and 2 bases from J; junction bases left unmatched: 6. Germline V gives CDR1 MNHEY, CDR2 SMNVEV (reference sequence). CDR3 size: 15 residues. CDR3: CASSRKGQGAYEQYF. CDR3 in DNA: TGTGCCAGCAGCCGAAAGGGACAGGGGGCCTACGAGCAGTACTTC.

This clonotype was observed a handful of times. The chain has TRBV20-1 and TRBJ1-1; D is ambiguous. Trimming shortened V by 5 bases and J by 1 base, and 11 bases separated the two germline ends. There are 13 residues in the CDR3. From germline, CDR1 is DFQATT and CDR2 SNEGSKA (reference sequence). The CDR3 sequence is CSAEEAGNTEAFF. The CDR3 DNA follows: TGCAGTGCTGAAGAAGCAGGGAACACTGAAGCTTTCTTT.

DNA of the CDR3: TGTGCCAGCACCCAAGGTCCGGGACGGGGTACAGATACGCAGTATTTT. Translating gives CASTQGPGRGTDTQYF. J is TRBJ2-3 and V is TRBV6-1; D might be TRBD1 or TRBD2, each matching 5 bases. The length of the CDR3 is 16 residues. V gave up 7 bases and J gave up 3 bases, with 20 bases separating them. The germline gives CDR1 MNHNS, CDR2 SASEGT.

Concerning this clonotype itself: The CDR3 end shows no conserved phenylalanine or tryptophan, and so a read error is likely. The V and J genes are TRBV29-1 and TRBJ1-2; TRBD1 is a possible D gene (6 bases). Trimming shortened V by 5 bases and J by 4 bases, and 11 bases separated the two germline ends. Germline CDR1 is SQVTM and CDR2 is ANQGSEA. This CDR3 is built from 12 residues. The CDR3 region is CSVTDRGYGYTL. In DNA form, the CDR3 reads TGCAGCGTTACGGACAGAGGCTATGGCTACACCCTC.

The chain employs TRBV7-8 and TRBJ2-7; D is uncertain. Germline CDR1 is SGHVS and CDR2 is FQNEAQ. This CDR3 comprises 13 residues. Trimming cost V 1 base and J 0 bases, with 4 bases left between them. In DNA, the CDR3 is TGTGCCAGCAGCTTAGGCCTCTCCTACGAGCAGTACTTC. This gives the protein CASSLGLSYEQYF.